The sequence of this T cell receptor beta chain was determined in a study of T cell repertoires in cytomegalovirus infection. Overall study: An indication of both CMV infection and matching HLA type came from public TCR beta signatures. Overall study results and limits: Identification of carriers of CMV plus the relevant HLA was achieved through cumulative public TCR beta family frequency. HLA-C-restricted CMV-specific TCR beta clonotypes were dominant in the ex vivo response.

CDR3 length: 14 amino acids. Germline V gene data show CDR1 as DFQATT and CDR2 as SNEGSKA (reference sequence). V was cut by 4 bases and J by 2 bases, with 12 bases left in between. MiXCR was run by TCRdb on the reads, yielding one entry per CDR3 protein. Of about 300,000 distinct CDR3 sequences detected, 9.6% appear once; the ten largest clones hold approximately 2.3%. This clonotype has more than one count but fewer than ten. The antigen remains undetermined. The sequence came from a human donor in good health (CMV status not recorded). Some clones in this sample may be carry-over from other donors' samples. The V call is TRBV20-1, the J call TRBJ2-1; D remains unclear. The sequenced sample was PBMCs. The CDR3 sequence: CSANRAYPYNEQFF. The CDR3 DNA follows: TGCAGTGCTAACCGGGCCTACCCCTACAATGAGCAGTTCTTC.